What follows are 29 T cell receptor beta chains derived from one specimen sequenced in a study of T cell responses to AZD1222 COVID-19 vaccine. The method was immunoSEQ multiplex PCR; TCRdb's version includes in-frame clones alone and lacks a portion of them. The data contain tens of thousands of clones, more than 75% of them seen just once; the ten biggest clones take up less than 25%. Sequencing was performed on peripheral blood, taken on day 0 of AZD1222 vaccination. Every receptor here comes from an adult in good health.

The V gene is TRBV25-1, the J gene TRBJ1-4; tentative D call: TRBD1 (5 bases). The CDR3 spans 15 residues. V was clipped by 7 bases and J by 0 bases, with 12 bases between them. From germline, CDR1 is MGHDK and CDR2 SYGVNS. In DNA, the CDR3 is TGTGCCAGCACCCCAGACAGTGCAACTAATGAAAAACTGTTTTTT. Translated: CASTPDSATNEKLFF.

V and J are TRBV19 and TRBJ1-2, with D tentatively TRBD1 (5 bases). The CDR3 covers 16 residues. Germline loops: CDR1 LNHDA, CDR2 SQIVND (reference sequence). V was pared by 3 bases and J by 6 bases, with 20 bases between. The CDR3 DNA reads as TGTGCCAGTAGTATTCGCCCCCGGACCGGGGCCAATGGCTACACCTTC. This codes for CASSIRPRTGANGYTF.

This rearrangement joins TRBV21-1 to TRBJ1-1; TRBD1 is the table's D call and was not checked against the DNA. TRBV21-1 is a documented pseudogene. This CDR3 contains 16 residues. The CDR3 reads CASSKDSRVMNTEAFF. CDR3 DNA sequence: TGTGCCAGCAGCAAAGATTCCAGGGTTATGAACACTGAAGCTTTCTTT.

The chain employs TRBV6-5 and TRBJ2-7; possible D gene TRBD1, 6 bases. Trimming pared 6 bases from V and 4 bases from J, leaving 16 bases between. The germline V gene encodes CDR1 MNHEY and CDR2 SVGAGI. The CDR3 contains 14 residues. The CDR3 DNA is TGTGCCAGCAGCTACAGGGAAAGCCGATACGAGCAGTACTTC. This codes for CASSYRESRYEQYF.

The CDR3 protein is CASSLGRGRRRARDTEAFF. CDR3 sequence (DNA): TGTGCCAGCAGCTTAGGCCGGGGACGGCGCCGCGCTCGCGACACTGAAGCTTTCTTT. This chain uses TRBV11-2 with TRBJ1-1, with D possibly being TRBD1 (5 bases). V was shortened by 1 base and J by 3 bases, with 24 bases between the two germline ends. CDR3 length: 19 residues. The germline gives CDR1 SGHAT, CDR2 FQNNGV.

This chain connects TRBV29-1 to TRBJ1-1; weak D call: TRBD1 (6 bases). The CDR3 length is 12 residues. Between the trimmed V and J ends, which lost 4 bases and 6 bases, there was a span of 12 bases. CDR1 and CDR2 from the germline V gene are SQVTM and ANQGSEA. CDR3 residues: CSVAGVIAEAFF. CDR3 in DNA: TGCAGCGTTGCAGGGGTAATCGCTGAAGCTTTCTTT.

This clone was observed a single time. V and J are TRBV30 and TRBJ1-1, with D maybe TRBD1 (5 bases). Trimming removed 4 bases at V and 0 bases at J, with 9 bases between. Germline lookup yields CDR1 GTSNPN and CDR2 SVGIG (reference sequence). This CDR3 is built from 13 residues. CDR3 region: CAWTRGMNTEAFF. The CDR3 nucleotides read TGTGCCTGGACGAGGGGCATGAACACTGAAGCTTTCTTT.

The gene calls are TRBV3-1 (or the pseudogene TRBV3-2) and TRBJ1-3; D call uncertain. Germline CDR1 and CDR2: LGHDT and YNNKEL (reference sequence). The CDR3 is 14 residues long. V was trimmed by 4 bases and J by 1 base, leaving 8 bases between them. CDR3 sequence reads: CASSLGLSGNTIYF. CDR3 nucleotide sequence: TGTGCCAGCAGCCTTGGTCTGTCTGGAAACACCATATATTTT.

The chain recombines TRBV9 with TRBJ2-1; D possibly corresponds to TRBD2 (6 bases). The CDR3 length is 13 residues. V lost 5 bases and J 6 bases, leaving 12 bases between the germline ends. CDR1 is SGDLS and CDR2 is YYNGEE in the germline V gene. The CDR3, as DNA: TGTGCCAGCAGGGGAGTCGGGGGCAATGAGCAGTTCTTC. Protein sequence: CASRGVGGNEQFF.

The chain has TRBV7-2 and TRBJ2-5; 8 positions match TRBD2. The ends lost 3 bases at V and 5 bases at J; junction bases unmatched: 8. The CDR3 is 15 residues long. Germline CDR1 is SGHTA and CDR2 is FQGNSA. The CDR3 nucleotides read TGTGCCAGCAGCTTTAACGGGGGGGCTGGGGAGACCCAGTACTTC. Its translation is CASSFNGGAGETQYF. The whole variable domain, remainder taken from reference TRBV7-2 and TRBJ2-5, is GAGVSQSPSNKVTEKGKDVELRCDPISGHTALYWYRQSLGQGLEFLIYFQGNSAPDKSGLPSDRFSAERTGGSVSTLTIQRTQQEDSAVYLCASSFNGGAGETQYFGPGTRLLVL.

The CDR3 loop is CASSLMGQGTPLHF. CDR3 DNA: TGTGCCAGCAGCTTAATGGGACAGGGGACACCCCTCCACTTT. The chain recombines TRBV7-3 with TRBJ1-6; 10 bases map to TRBD1. The germline gives CDR1 SGHTA, CDR2 FQGTGA. The CDR3 has 14 amino acids. The junction had 2 bases not matched to a gene; V was cut back by 1 base and J by 11 bases. Full variable domain (rest looked up from reference TRBV7-3 and TRBJ1-6): GAGVSQTPSNKVTEKGKYVELRCDPISGHTALYWYRQSLGQGPEFLIYFQGTGAADDSGLPNDRFFAVRPEGSVSTLKIQRTERGDSAVYLCASSLMGQGTPLHFGNGTRLTVT.

In nucleotides, the CDR3 is TGTGCCAGCTCACCGCCGACTAGCGGGGGCACCGGGGAGCTGTTTTTT. This sequence encodes CASSPPTSGGTGELFF. The rearrangement joins TRBV18 to TRBJ2-2; 12 nucleotides line up with TRBD2. There are 16 residues in the CDR3. The trim removed 3 bases at V and 4 bases at J, leaving 3 bases unmatched. The V gene's germline CDR1 is KGHSH and CDR2 LQKENI.

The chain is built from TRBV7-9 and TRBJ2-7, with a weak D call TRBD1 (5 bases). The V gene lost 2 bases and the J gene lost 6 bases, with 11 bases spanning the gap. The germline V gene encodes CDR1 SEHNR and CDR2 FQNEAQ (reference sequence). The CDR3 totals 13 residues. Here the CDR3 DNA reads TGTGCCAGCAGCTTACAAGGGGTGGGCGAGCAGTACTTC. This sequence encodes CASSLQGVGEQYF. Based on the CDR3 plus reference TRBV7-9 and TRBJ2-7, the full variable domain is DTGVSQNPRHKITKRGQNVTFRCDPISEHNRLYWYRQTLGQGPEFLTYFQNEAQLEKSRLLSDRFSAERPKGSFSTLEIQRTEQGDSAMYLCASSLQGVGEQYFGPGTRLTVT.

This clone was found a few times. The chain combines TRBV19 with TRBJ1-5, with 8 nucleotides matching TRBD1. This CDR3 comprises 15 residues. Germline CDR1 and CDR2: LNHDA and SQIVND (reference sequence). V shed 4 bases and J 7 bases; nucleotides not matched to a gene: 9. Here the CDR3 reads CASSTDRGSTQPQHF. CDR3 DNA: TGTGCCAGTAGTACCGACAGGGGATCCACGCAGCCCCAGCATTTT.

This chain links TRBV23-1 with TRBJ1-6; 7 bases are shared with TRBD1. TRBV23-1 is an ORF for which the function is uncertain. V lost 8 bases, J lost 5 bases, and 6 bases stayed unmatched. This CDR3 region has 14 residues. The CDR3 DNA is TGCGCCAGCCGACAGGGAAGGAATAATTCACCCCTCCACTTT. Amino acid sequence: CASRQGRNNSPLHF.

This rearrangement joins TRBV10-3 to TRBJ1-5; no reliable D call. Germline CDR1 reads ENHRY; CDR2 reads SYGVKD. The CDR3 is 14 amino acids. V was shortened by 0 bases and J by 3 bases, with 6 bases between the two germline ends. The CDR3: CAISESISNQPQHF. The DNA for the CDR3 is TGTGCCATCAGTGAGTCGATTTCCAATCAGCCCCAGCATTTT.

The CDR3 DNA sequence: TGTGCCTGGGGGGCCGTAAATAATTCACCCCTCCACTTT. Protein: CAWGAVNNSPLHF. V usage is TRBV30 and J usage is TRBJ1-6, with D possibly matching TRBD1 (5 bases). Germline assignment: CDR1 GTSNPN and CDR2 SVGIG (reference sequence). The CDR3 extends over 13 amino acids. The ends were cut back, 5 bases at V and 5 bases at J, with 10 bases in the middle.

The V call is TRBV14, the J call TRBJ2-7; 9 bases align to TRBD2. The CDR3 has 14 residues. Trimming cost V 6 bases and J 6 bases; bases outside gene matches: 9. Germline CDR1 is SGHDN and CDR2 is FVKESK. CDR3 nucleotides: TGTGCCAGCAGATTCAGCGGGGGGACCGGCGAGCAGTACTTC. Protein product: CASRFSGGTGEQYF.

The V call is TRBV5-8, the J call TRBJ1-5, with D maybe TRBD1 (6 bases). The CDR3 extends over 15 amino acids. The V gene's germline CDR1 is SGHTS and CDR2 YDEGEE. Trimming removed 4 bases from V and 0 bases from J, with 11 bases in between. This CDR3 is CASSPQGHSNQPQHF. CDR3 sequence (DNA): TGTGCCAGCAGCCCACAGGGACATAGCAATCAGCCCCAGCATTTT.

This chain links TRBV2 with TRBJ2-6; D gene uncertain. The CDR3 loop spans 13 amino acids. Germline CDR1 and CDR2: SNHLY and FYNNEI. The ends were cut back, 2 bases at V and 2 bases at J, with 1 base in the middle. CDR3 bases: TGTGCCAGCAGTGAAACTGGGGCCAACGTCCTGACTTTC. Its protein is CASSETGANVLTF.

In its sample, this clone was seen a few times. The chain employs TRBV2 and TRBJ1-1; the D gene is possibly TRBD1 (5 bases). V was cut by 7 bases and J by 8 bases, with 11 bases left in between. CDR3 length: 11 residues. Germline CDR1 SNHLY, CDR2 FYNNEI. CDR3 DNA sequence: TGTGCCAGCACGGGGGAGTTAGAAGCTTTCTTT. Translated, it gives CASTGELEAFF.

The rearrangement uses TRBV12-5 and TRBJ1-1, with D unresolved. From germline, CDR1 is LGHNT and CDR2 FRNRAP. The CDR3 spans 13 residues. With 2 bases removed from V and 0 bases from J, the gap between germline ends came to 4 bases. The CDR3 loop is CASGLYLNTEAFF. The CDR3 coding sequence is TGTGCTAGTGGTTTGTACCTGAACACTGAAGCTTTCTTT.

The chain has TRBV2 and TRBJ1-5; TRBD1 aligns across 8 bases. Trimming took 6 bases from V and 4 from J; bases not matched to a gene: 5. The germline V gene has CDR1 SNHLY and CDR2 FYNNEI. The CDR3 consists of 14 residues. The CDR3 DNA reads TGTGCCAGCAGCCGAGGACAGGGAAATCAGCCCCAGCATTTT. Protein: CASSRGQGNQPQHF.

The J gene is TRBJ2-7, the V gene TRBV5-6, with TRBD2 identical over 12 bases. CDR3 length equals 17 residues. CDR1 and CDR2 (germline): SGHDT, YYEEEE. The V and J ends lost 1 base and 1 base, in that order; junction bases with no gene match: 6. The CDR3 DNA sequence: TGTGCCAGCAGCTTGAGCCTAGCGGGGGGGATGTCCTACGAGCAGTACTTC. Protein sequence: CASSLSLAGGMSYEQYF.

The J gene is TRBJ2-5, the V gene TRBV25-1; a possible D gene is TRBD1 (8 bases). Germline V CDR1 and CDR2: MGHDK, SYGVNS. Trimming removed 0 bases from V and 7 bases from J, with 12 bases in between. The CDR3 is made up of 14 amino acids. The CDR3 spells CASSEYYRGGTQYF. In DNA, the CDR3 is TGTGCCAGCAGTGAATATTACAGGGGGGGGACCCAGTACTTC. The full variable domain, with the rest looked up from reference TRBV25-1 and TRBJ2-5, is EADIYQTPRYLVIGTGKKITLECSQTMGHDKMYWYQQDPGMELHLIHYSYGVNSTEKGDLSSESTVSRIRTEHFPLTLESARPSHTSQYLCASSEYYRGGTQYFGPGTRLLVL.

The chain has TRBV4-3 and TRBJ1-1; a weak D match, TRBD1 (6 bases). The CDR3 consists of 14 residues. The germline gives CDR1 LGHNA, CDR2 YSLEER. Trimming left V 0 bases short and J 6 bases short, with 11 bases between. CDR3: CASSQDRGFAEAFF. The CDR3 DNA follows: TGCGCCAGCAGCCAAGATAGGGGGTTCGCTGAAGCTTTCTTT.

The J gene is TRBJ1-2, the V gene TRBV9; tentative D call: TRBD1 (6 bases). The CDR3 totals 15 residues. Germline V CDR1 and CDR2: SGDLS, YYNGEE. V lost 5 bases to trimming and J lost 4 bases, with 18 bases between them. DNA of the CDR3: TGTGCCAGCAGAAGAGGGGCAGGGGATCTCTATGGCTACACCTTC. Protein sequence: CASRRGAGDLYGYTF.

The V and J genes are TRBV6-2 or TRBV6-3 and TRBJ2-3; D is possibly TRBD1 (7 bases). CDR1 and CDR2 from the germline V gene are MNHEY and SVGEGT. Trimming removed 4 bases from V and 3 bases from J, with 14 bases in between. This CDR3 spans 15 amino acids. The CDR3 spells CASSSRQGGTDTQYF. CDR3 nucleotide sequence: TGTGCCAGCAGTTCTAGACAGGGAGGTACAGATACGCAGTATTTT.

The CDR3 sequence is CASSPYRVATGELFF. The CDR3 bases are TGTGCCAGCAGCCCCTACAGGGTTGCCACCGGGGAGCTGTTTTTT. This sequence joins TRBV7-2 and TRBJ2-2; tentatively, D is TRBD1 (6 bases). With 5 bases removed from V and 4 bases from J, the gap between germline ends came to 14 bases. Germline CDR1 reads SGHTA; CDR2 reads FQGNSA. The CDR3 covers 15 residues.